The clone carrying this T cell receptor beta chain was found a few times. The antigen is unknown. Trimming left V 2 bases short and J 3 bases short, with 12 bases between. The germline V gene has CDR1 SGHDT and CDR2 YYEEEE. The CDR3 is 16 residues long. Assay used: immunoSEQ multiplex PCR; TCRdb lists only in-frame clones, some missing. The data hold 800,000 to 1,200,000 clones, with 70% to 80% observed a single time. The sample belongs to a study of shared clonotypes between healthy human individuals. Study findings and constraints: Some clonotypes were shared by all four sorted-subset donors, while others were not shared. The non-shared ones had lower generation probabilities than the shared ones.

The source is a man between 18 and 35 years old in good health. Some clones in this sample may be carry-over from other donors' samples. Sequencing was performed on memory CD4+ T cells from PBMCs. Described subset: CD45RA-negative fraction. The chain carries TRBV5-6 and TRBJ2-6, with a weak D call TRBD1 (5 bases). The CDR3 region is CASSFFQGRGANVLTF. CDR3 in DNA: TGTGCCAGCAGCTTTTTCCAGGGCCGTGGGGCCAACGTCCTGACTTTC.